This entry features one T cell receptor beta chain sequence. Its antigen is still unknown. Generated by immunoSEQ multiplex PCR, the TCRdb table keeps only in-frame clones and is missing some. The table shows approximately 91,000 clones, with roughly 87% occurring only once. Germline-derived CDR1 and CDR2 are MNHEY and SVGAGI. V was trimmed by 5 bases and J by 5 bases, leaving 11 bases between them. This CDR3 has 13 residues. This sample is drawn from a study of OX40 agonist ivuxolimab in advanced cancers. Points from the study as a whole: Expanded clones were, on average, more numerous in CD8+ T cells than in CD4+. A proportion of nonresponders additionally exhibited low normalized T-cell clonal expansion.

The sequences come from CD4+ or CD8+ T cells sorted from blood, collected in a trial of the OX40 agonist ivuxolimab. J is TRBJ2-3 and V is TRBV6-5; D remains unclear. The sequence was obtained from an adult with an advanced solid tumor such as melanoma, head and neck, liver or kidney cancer. This CDR3 reads CASSSPWGDTQYF. In DNA, the CDR3 is TGTGCCAGCAGTAGCCCTTGGGGAGATACGCAGTATTTT.